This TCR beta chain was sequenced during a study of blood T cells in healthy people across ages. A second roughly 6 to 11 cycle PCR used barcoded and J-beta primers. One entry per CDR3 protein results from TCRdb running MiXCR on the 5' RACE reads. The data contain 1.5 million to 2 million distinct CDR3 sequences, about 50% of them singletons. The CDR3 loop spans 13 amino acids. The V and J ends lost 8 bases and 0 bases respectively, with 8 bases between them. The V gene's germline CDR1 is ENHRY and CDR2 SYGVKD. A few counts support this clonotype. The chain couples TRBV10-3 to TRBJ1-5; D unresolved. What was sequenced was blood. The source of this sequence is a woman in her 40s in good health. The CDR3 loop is CAIGGYSNQPQHF. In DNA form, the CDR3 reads TGTGCCATCGGCGGATATAGCAATCAGCCCCAGCATTTT.